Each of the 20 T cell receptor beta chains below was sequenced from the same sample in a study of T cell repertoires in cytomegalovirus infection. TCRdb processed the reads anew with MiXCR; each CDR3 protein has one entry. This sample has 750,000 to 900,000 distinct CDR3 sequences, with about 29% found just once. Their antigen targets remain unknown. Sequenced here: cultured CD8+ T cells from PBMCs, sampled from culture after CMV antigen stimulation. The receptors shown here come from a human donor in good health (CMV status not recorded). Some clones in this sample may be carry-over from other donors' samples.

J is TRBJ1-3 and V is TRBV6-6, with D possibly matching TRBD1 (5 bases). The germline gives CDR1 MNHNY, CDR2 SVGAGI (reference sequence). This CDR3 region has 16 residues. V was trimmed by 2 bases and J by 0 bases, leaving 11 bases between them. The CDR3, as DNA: TGTGCCAGCAGTTACGCAACAGGTCACTCTGGAAACACCATATATTTT. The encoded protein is CASSYATGHSGNTIYF.

The CDR3 loop reads CASSSVGTASSTDTQYF. Here the CDR3 DNA reads TGTGCCAGCAGCTCCGTTGGGACAGCCTCTAGCACAGATACGCAGTATTTT. This rearrangement joins TRBV7-8 to TRBJ2-3; TRBD1 agrees at 7 bases. Trimming cost V 4 bases and J 0 bases; bases outside gene matches: 10. The CDR3 consists of 17 residues. The germline V gene encodes CDR1 SGHVS and CDR2 FQNEAQ. The whole variable domain, filled in from reference TRBV7-8 and TRBJ2-3, reads GAGVSQSPRYKVAKRGQDVALRCDPISGHVSLFWYQQALGQGPEFLTYFQNEAQLDKSGLPSDRFFAERPEGSVSTLKIQRTQQEDSAVYLCASSSVGTASSTDTQYFGPGTRLTVL.

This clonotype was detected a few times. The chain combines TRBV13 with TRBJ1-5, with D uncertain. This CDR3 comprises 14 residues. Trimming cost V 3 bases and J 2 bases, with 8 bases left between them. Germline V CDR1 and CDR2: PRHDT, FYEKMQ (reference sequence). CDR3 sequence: CASSLANGNQPQHF. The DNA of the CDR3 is TGTGCCAGCAGCTTGGCGAACGGCAATCAGCCCCAGCATTTT.

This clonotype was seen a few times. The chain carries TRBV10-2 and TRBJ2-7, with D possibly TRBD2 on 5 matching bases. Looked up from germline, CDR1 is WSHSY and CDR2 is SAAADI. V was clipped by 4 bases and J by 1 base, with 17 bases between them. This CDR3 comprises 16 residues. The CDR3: CASSGLGEAVSYEQYV. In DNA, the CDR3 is TGCGCCAGCAGTGGGCTCGGGGAAGCCGTATCCTACGAGCAGTACGTC.

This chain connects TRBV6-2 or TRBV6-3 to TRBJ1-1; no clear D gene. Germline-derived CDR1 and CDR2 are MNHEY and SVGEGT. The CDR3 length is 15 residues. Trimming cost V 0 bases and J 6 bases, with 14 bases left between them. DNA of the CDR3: TGTGCCAGCAGTTACTCTACGGGAGAGGTGGCTGAAGCTTTCTTT. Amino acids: CASSYSTGEVAEAFF.

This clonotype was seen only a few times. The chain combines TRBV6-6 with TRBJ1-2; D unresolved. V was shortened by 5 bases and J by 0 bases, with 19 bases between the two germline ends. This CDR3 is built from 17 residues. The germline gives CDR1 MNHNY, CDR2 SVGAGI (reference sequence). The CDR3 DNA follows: TGTGCCAGCAGTCAATGGGCGAAACTTGTACCTAACTATGGCTACACCTTC. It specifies CASSQWAKLVPNYGYTF.

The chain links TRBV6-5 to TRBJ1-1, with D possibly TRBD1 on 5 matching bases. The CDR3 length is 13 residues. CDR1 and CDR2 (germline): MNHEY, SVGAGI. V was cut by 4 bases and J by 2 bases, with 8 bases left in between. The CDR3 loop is CASSWGINTEAFF. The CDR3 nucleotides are TGTGCCAGCAGTTGGGGGATAAACACTGAAGCTTTCTTT.

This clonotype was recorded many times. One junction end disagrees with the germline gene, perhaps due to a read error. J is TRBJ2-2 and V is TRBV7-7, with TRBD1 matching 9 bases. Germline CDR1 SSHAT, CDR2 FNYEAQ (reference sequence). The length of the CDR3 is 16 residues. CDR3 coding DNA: TGTGCTAGCAGCTTAGAACAGGGGGCGTCTGCCGGGGAGCTGTTTTTT. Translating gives CASSLEQGASAGELFF.

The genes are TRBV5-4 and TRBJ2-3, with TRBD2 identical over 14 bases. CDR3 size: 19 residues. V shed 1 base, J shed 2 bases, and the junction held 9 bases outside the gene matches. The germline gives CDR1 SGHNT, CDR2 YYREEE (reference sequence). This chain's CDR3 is CASSLTGTSGGYLTDTQYF. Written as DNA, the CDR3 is TGTGCCAGCAGCTTGACCGGGACTAGCGGGGGTTACCTCACAGATACGCAGTATTTT.

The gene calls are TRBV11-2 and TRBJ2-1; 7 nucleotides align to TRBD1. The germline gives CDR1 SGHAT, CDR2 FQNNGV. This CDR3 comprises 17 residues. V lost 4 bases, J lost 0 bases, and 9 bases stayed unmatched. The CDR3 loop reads CASSSLSDRSSYNEQFF. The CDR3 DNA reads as TGTGCCAGCAGCTCTCTCTCGGACAGGAGCTCCTACAATGAGCAGTTCTTC. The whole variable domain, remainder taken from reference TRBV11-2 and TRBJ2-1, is EAGVAQSPRYKIIEKRQSVAFWCNPISGHATLYWYQQILGQGPKLLIQFQNNGVVDDSQLPKDRFSAERLKGVDSTLKIQPAKLEDSAVYLCASSSLSDRSSYNEQFFGPGTRLTVL.

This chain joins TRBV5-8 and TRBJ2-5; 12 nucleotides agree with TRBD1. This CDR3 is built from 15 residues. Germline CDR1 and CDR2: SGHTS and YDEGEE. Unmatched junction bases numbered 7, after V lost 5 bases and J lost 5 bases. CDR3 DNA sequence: TGTGCCAGCAGACCCGGGACAGGGGGCCGGGAGACCCAGTACTTC. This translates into CASRPGTGGRETQYF. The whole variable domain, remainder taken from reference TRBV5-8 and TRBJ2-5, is EAGVTQSPTHLIKTRGQQATLRCSPISGHTSVYWYQQALGLGLQFLLWYDEGEERNRGNFPPRFSGRQFPNYSSELNVNALELEDSALYLCASRPGTGGRETQYFGPGTRLLVL.

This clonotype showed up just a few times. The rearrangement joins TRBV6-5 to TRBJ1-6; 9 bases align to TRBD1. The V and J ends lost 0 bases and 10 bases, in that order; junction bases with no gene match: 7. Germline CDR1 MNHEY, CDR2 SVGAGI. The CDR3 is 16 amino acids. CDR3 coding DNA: TGTGCCAGCAGTTACTCCGGGACAGGGTTGGGATCACCCCTCCACTTT. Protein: CASSYSGTGLGSPLHF.

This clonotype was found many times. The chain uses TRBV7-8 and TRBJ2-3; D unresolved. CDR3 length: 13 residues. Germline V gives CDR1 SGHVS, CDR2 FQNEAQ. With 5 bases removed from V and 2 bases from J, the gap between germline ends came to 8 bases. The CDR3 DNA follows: TGTGCCAGCAGCCCAACCCCCACAGATACGCAGTATTTT. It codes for CASSPTPTDTQYF.

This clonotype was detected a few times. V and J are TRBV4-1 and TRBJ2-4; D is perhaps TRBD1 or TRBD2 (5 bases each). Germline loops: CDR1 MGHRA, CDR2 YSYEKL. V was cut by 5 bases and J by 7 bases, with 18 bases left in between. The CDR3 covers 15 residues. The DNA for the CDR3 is TGCGCCAGCAGCATTACCCGGGACGGTAGGAACATTCAGTACTTC. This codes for CASSITRDGRNIQYF.

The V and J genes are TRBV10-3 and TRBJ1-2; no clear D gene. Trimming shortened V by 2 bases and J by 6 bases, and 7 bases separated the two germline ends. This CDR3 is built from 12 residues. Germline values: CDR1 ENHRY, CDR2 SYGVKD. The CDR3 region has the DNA TGTGCCATCAGTGAGCGGACGGATGGCTACACCTTC. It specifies CAISERTDGYTF.

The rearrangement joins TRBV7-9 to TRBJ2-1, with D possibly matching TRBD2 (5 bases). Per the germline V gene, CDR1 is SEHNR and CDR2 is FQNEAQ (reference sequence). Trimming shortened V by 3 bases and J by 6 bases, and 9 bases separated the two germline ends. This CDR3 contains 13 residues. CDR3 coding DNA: TGTGCCAGCAGCTTCGGGGATCCCAATGAGCAGTTCTTC. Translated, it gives CASSFGDPNEQFF. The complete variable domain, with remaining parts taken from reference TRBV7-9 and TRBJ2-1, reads DTGVSQNPRHKITKRGQNVTFRCDPISEHNRLYWYRQTLGQGPEFLTYFQNEAQLEKSRLLSDRFSAERPKGSFSTLEIQRTEQGDSAMYLCASSFGDPNEQFFGPGTRLTVL.

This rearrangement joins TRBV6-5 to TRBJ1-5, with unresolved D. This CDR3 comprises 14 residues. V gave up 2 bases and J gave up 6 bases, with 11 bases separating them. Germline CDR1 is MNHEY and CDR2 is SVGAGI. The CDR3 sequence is CASSYTIRGQPQHF. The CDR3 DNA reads TGTGCCAGCAGTTACACCATTAGAGGTCAGCCCCAGCATTTT.

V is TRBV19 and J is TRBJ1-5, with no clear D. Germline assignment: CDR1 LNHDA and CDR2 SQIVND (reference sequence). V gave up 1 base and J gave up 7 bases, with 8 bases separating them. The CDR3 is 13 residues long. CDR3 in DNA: TGTGCCAGTAGTATAGTTCTGGAGCAGCCCCAGCATTTT. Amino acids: CASSIVLEQPQHF.

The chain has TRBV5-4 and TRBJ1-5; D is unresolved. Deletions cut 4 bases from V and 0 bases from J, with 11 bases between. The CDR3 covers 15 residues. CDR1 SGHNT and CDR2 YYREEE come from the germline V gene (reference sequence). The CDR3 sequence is CASSPTPYSNQPQHF. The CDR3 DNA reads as TGTGCCAGCAGCCCGACACCGTATAGCAATCAGCCCCAGCATTTT.

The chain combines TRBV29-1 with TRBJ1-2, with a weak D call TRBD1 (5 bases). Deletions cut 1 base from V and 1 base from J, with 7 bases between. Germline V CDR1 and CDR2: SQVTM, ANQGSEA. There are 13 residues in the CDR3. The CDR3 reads CSVEGRVNYGYTF. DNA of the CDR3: TGCAGCGTTGAAGGCAGGGTTAACTATGGCTACACCTTC.